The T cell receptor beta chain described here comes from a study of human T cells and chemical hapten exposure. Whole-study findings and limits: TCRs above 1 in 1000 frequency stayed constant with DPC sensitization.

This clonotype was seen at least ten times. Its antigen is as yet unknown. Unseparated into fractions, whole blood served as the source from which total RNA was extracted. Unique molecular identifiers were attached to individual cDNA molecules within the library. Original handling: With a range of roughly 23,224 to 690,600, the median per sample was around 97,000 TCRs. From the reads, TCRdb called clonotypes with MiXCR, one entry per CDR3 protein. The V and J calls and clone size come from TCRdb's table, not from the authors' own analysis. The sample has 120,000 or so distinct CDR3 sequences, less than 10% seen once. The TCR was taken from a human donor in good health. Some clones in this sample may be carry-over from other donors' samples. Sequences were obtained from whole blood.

The CDR3 loop is CASSPDRMNTEAFF. Written as DNA, the CDR3 is TGTGCCAGCTCACCGGACAGAATGAACACTGAAGCTTTCTTT. The chain is built from TRBV18 and TRBJ1-1; possibly TRBD1 for D (6 bases). The CDR3 runs to 14 residues. Germline lookup yields CDR1 KGHSH and CDR2 LQKENI. Trimming stripped 3 bases from V and 0 bases from J, with 8 bases between. Full variable domain (rest looked up from reference TRBV18 and TRBJ1-1): NAGVMQNPRHLVRRRGQEARLRCSPMKGHSHVYWYRQLPEEGLKFMVYLQKENIIDESGMPKERFSAEFPKEGPSILRIQQVVRGDSAAYFCASSPDRMNTEAFFGQGTRLTVV.